These 23 T cell receptor beta chains were sequenced from one sample in a study of cytomegalovirus exposure and HLA in healthy donors. The PCR employed 60 Vbeta primers together with 13 Jbeta primers. Measured with immunoSEQ multiplex PCR; TCRdb has only the in-frame clones, and not every one. Among approximately 100,000 clones listed, roughly 80% were seen once. Sequencing was done on a sample of PBMCs. All receptors come from a man between 60 and 70 years old in good health and CMV-seronegative.

Remarks on this clone: A read error may produce the germline difference seen at one junction end. This rearrangement joins TRBV25-1 to TRBJ2-1; D is ambiguous. CDR3 length equals 9 residues. CDR1 MGHDK and CDR2 SYGVNS come from the germline V gene. CDR3 bases: TGTGCCAGCAAGAGTGTGCTAATCTTC. It yields the protein CASKSVLIF.

The chain is built from TRBV18 and TRBJ1-2; 8 nucleotides match TRBD1. The junction had 5 bases not matched to a gene; V was cut back by 3 bases and J by 2 bases. The CDR3 is made up of 15 amino acids. From germline, CDR1 is KGHSH and CDR2 LQKENI. The CDR3 spells CASSPLDRANYGYTF. For the CDR3, the DNA is TGTGCCAGCTCACCGTTGGACAGGGCCAACTATGGCTACACCTTC.

The chain has TRBV5-1 and TRBJ2-3; D may be TRBD2 (6 bases). CDR1 SGHRS and CDR2 YFSETQ come from the germline V gene. The V end was cut by 4 bases, the J end by 8 bases, with 14 bases between. This CDR3 comprises 13 residues. CDR3 sequence reads: CASSPTSSPTQYF. CDR3 bases: TGCGCCAGCAGCCCCACTAGCTCCCCTACGCAGTATTTT.

This clone was counted only a few times. The chain recombines TRBV7-9 with TRBJ1-2; no reliable D call. The CDR3 is 14 amino acids. CDR1 and CDR2 from the germline V gene are SEHNR and FQNEAQ (reference sequence). Trimming removed 5 bases from V and 4 bases from J, with 14 bases in between. Here the CDR3 reads CASSLSTSSYGYTF. In DNA, the CDR3 is TGTGCCAGCAGCCTCTCTACCTCGTCCTATGGCTACACCTTC.

The chain employs TRBV7-2 and TRBJ1-1; 7 nucleotides align to TRBD1. The trim removed 5 bases at V and 2 bases at J, leaving 8 bases unmatched. The germline gives CDR1 SGHTA, CDR2 FQGNSA. The CDR3 is 15 residues long. CDR3 DNA sequence: TGTGCCAGCAGCCCGACCGGGACAGAAAACACTGAAGCTTTCTTT. Its protein product is CASSPTGTENTEAFF.

To note about this clone: Given the absence of the conserved phenylalanine or tryptophan at the CDR3 end, a read error is likely. The J gene is TRBJ1-5, the V gene TRBV7-2; D is unresolved. Germline-derived CDR1 and CDR2 are SGHTA and FQGNSA. The CDR3 covers 14 residues. CDR3 nucleotide sequence: TGTGCCAGCAGCTTAGCAGGGAGCAGTCAGCCCCAGCATCTT. Protein sequence: CASSLAGSSQPQHL.

The gene calls are TRBV5-4 and TRBJ1-4; 7 nucleotides align to TRBD1. The CDR3 totals 15 residues. V shed 0 bases, J shed 5 bases, and the junction held 4 bases outside the gene matches. Germline V gene lookup returns CDR1 SGHNT and CDR2 YYREEE (reference sequence). CDR3 sequence (DNA): TGTGCCAGCAGCTTGGGGGGACAGCCGAATGAAAAACTGTTTTTT. This codes for CASSLGGQPNEKLFF. Complete variable domain (other parts from reference TRBV5-4 and TRBJ1-4): ETGVTQSPTHLIKTRGQQVTLRCSSQSGHNTVSWYQQALGQGPQFIFQYYREEENGRGNFPPRFSGLQFPNYSSELNVNALELDDSALYLCASSLGGQPNEKLFFGSGTQLSVL.

The rearrangement joins TRBV5-1 to TRBJ2-7; TRBD1 matches at 9 bases. Germline CDR1 and CDR2: SGHRS and YFSETQ. The CDR3 extends over 16 amino acids. The V segment lost 5 bases and the J segment 1 base; nucleotides outside the gene matches: 10. In nucleotides, the CDR3 is TGCGCCAGCAGACCGGAAACCGGGACAGGGTCCTACGAGCAGTACGTC. Translated: CASRPETGTGSYEQYV.

The genes are TRBV7-8 and TRBJ2-7, with 11 positions matching TRBD2. The germline V gene has CDR1 SGHVS and CDR2 FQNEAQ. With 0 bases clipped from V and 6 bases from J, the junction kept 10 bases outside the gene matches. This CDR3 is 17 amino acids long. The CDR3 loop is CASSLAGLAGGRGEQYF. The CDR3 coding sequence is TGTGCCAGCAGCTTAGCTGGGCTAGCGGGGGGCAGGGGCGAGCAGTACTTC.

The chain uses TRBV14 and TRBJ1-1, with D uncertain. CDR1 and CDR2 (germline): SGHDN, FVKESK. The CDR3 extends over 13 amino acids. The ends were cut back, 5 bases at V and 2 bases at J, with 9 bases in the middle. The CDR3 region is CASSSRRNTEAFF. CDR3 DNA sequence: TGTGCCAGCAGCAGTCGGAGAAACACTGAAGCTTTCTTT.

In the case of this clone: One end of the junction fails to match germline, which may point to a read error. This sample also contains other DNA sequences that code for the same CDR3. This rearrangement joins TRBV5-6 to TRBJ1-3, with D perhaps matching TRBD1 (5 bases). The CDR3 is 16 residues long. Germline V gives CDR1 SGHDT, CDR2 YYEEEE. The CDR3 DNA reads as TGCGCCAGCAGCTTGGGGTCAGGGCCCTCTGGAAACACCATATATTTT. Protein sequence: CASSLGSGPSGNTIYF.

CDR3 residues: CASSLSGSYGYTF. Written as DNA, the CDR3 is TGTGCCAGCAGTTTATCAGGGAGCTATGGCTACACCTTC. This sequence joins TRBV27 and TRBJ1-2; no clear D gene. There are 13 residues in the CDR3. Germline V gene sequence: CDR1 MNHEY, CDR2 SMNVEV (reference sequence). Trimming stripped 0 bases from V and 4 bases from J, with 6 bases between.

The V gene is TRBV7-9, the J gene TRBJ1-2; 9 positions agree with TRBD1. V dropped 5 bases and J dropped 8; count of bases not matched to a gene: 6. This CDR3 comprises 13 residues. The germline CDR1 and CDR2 sequences are SEHNR and FQNEAQ (reference sequence). CDR3 DNA sequence: TGTGCCAGCAGCCTCCGGGACAGGGAGGGCTACACCTTC. Translated, it gives CASSLRDREGYTF.

The genes are TRBV5-4 and TRBJ2-5; TRBD2 aligns across 15 bases. Trimming at V came to 2 bases and at J to 5 bases, leaving 1 base not matched to a gene. The CDR3 runs 15 residues. Germline values: CDR1 SGHNT, CDR2 YYREEE (reference sequence). The CDR3 is CASSFGLAGGETQYF. CDR3 nucleotide sequence: TGTGCCAGCAGCTTCGGACTAGCGGGGGGGGAGACCCAGTACTTC.

This clone was detected only once. The chain has TRBV14 and TRBJ2-5; D is unclear. The germline gives CDR1 SGHDN, CDR2 FVKESK. This CDR3 comprises 15 residues. V lost 1 base and J 3 bases, leaving 12 bases between the germline ends. CDR3 in DNA: TGTGCCAGCAGCCAAGTTTGGGCGAAGAAAGAGACCCAGTACTTC. This codes for CASSQVWAKKETQYF. The full variable domain, with the rest looked up from reference TRBV14 and TRBJ2-5, is EAGVTQFPSHSVIEKGQTVTLRCDPISGHDNLYWYRRVMGKEIKFLLHFVKESKQDESGMPNNRFLAERTGGTYSTLKVQPAELEDSGVYFCASSQVWAKKETQYFGPGTRLLVL.

This clone occurred once. This chain joins TRBV29-1 and TRBJ2-7; 9 positions match TRBD1. Germline loops: CDR1 SQVTM, CDR2 ANQGSEA. Trimming removed 7 bases from V and 7 bases from J; junction bases left unmatched: 5. The CDR3 covers 11 residues. CDR3 protein: CSAAGTGEQYF. CDR3 nucleotides: TGCAGCGCTGCCGGGACAGGGGAGCAGTACTTC.

This sequence joins TRBV18 and TRBJ1-2; D unresolved. The CDR3 runs to 13 residues. V lost 2 bases, J lost 6 bases, and 10 bases lay in between. Per the germline V gene, CDR1 is KGHSH and CDR2 is LQKENI. The CDR3 reads CASSPTAGDGYTF. CDR3 bases: TGTGCCAGCTCACCAACGGCAGGTGATGGCTACACCTTC.

This clone turned up a few times. The chain recombines TRBV28 with TRBJ1-1; D is perhaps TRBD1 (5 bases). CDR1 and CDR2 from the germline V gene are MDHEN and SYDVKM. The V end lost 6 bases, the J end lost 2 bases, and 10 bases lay between the germline ends. This CDR3 comprises 13 residues. CDR3 coding DNA: TGTGCCAGCAGGGAAGACAGTAACACTGAAGCTTTCTTT. It yields the protein CASREDSNTEAFF.

V and J are TRBV28 and TRBJ1-4; 7 bases line up with TRBD1. The length of the CDR3 is 16 residues. With V trimmed by 6 bases and J by 1 base, 8 bases remained unmatched. Germline-derived CDR1 and CDR2 are MDHEN and SYDVKM. The DNA of the CDR3 is TGTGCCAGCAGCCCCCCGACAGGGCTAACTAATGAAAAACTGTTTTTT. Translating gives CASSPPTGLTNEKLFF. Full variable domain (rest looked up from reference TRBV28 and TRBJ1-4): DVKVTQSSRYLVKRTGEKVFLECVQDMDHENMFWYRQDPGLGLRLIYFSYDVKMKEKGDIPEGYSVSREKKERFSLILESASTNQTSMYLCASSPPTGLTNEKLFFGSGTQLSVL.

The V and J genes are TRBV4-1 and TRBJ2-1; 9 bases are shared with TRBD2. CDR3 length: 15 amino acids. The germline CDR1 and CDR2 sequences are MGHRA and YSYEKL. J was trimmed by 7 bases and V by 3 bases; bases with no gene match: 7. The CDR3: CASSHSGGNWNEQFF. In DNA, the CDR3 is TGCGCCAGCAGCCATAGCGGGGGCAACTGGAATGAGCAGTTCTTC.

The chain couples TRBV7-2 to TRBJ2-3, with 7 bases aligning to TRBD2. This CDR3 has 14 residues. The V and J ends lost 5 bases and 2 bases, in that order; junction bases with no gene match: 4. Looked up from germline, CDR1 is SGHTA and CDR2 is FQGNSA. In DNA, the CDR3 is TGTGCCAGCAGCCATCGGGACTACACAGATACGCAGTATTTT. The encoded protein is CASSHRDYTDTQYF.

This chain uses TRBV4-3 with TRBJ2-3, with 9 bases identical to TRBD2. The V segment lost 3 bases and the J segment 5 bases; nucleotides outside the gene matches: 12. CDR1 is LGHNA, CDR2 YSLEER, per germline. This CDR3 spans 17 amino acids. In nucleotides, the CDR3 is TGCGCCAGCAGCCATCGAGGGAATAGCGGGGGTATAGATACGCAGTATTTT. This sequence encodes CASSHRGNSGGIDTQYF.

The V and J genes are TRBV27 and TRBJ1-2; unclear D gene. Germline values: CDR1 MNHEY, CDR2 SMNVEV (reference sequence). The CDR3 runs to 17 residues. Trimming took 5 bases from V and 3 from J, leaving 22 bases between them. The CDR3 bases are TGTGCCAGCAGTCTTCTTGGTGTTGAGGGTGGATACTATGGCTACACCTTC. This codes for CASSLLGVEGGYYGYTF.